Presented here are 20 T cell receptor beta chains from one specimen sequenced in a study of blood T cell repertoires in COVID-19. Assay: immunoSEQ multiplex PCR; the TCRdb copy retains only in-frame clones and omits some. The sample yields over 85,000 clones, over 65% seen once. Sequenced: peripheral blood. These receptor sequences come from a woman older than 75 with acute or convalescent COVID-19.

Turning to this clone: Other nucleotide sequences from this sample produce the same CDR3. The chain links TRBV3-1 (or the pseudogene TRBV3-2) to TRBJ2-5; 10 positions match TRBD1. This CDR3 is 14 amino acids long. Trimming removed 6 bases from V and 1 base from J; junction bases left unmatched: 2. Germline V gene data show CDR1 as LGHDT and CDR2 as YNNKEL (reference sequence). CDR3 sequence reads: CASSRTGGQETQYF. The CDR3, as DNA: TGTGCCAGCAGTCGGACAGGGGGCCAAGAGACCCAGTACTTC.

The CDR3 sequence: CASSDSRVYGYTF. Written as DNA, the CDR3 is TGTGCCAGCAGTGACTCTCGAGTCTATGGCTACACCTTC. The V and J genes are TRBV6-4 and TRBJ1-2; D is undetermined. The CDR3 runs 13 residues. The V gene lost 0 bases and the J gene lost 4 bases, with 6 bases spanning the gap. CDR1 MRHNA and CDR2 SNTAGT come from the germline V gene.

In this sample, this clone turned up a few times. The CDR3 spells CASNPLTGPNAQYF. The CDR3 DNA reads TGTGCCAGCAACCCTTTGACAGGCCCCAACGCGCAGTACTTC. V and J are TRBV2 and TRBJ2-7; tentative D call: TRBD1 (6 bases). With 7 bases removed from V and 9 bases from J, the gap between germline ends came to 22 bases. Germline V CDR1 and CDR2: SNHLY, FYNNEI. This CDR3 region has 14 residues.

The chain uses TRBV4-2 and TRBJ2-5, with D maybe TRBD2 (5 bases). The V and J ends lost 5 bases and 5 bases respectively, with 15 bases between them. The CDR3 sequence is 14 residues long. Per the germline V gene, CDR1 is LGHNA and CDR2 is YNFKEQ. In nucleotides, the CDR3 is TGTGCCAGCAGCAGAGGGAGAGCAGCGGAGACCCAGTACTTC. Translation: CASSRGRAAETQYF.

V usage is TRBV19 and J usage is TRBJ2-7; 8 bases are shared with TRBD1. From germline, CDR1 is LNHDA and CDR2 SQIVND (reference sequence). The V segment lost 6 bases and the J segment 5 bases; nucleotides outside the gene matches: 6. CDR3 length: 13 amino acids. The CDR3 nucleotides are TGTGCCAGTAGAAGGACAGGGTCCCACGAGCAGTACTTC. It specifies CASRRTGSHEQYF.

V gene TRBV4-3 combines with J gene TRBJ2-7; 8 bases align to TRBD1. The CDR3 runs 13 residues. V dropped 2 bases and J dropped 10; count of bases not matched to a gene: 7. The germline V gene has CDR1 LGHNA and CDR2 YSLEER. The CDR3 sequence is CASSQSRTGRQYF. DNA of the CDR3: TGCGCCAGCAGCCAATCCCGGACAGGGAGACAGTACTTC.

V usage is TRBV28 and J usage is TRBJ2-2; TRBD1 agrees at 7 bases. Germline V gene sequence: CDR1 MDHEN, CDR2 SYDVKM. Trimming removed 3 bases from V and 1 base from J; junction bases left unmatched: 8. The CDR3 has 17 amino acids. The chain's CDR3 is CASSFPPGQQNTGELFF. The CDR3, as DNA: TGTGCCAGCAGTTTCCCCCCGGGACAGCAGAACACCGGGGAGCTGTTTTTT. The full variable domain, its missing parts supplied by reference TRBV28 and TRBJ2-2, is DVKVTQSSRYLVKRTGEKVFLECVQDMDHENMFWYRQDPGLGLRLIYFSYDVKMKEKGDIPEGYSVSREKKERFSLILESASTNQTSMYLCASSFPPGQQNTGELFFGEGSRLTVL.

The rearrangement joins TRBV7-2 to TRBJ1-6; D perhaps matches TRBD1 (6 bases). CDR1 SGHTA and CDR2 FQGNSA come from the germline V gene. There are 15 residues in the CDR3. The V and J ends lost 5 bases and 2 bases respectively, with 10 bases between them. The CDR3 DNA reads TGTGCCAGCAGCGTGCAGGGGACCTATAATTCACCCCTCCACTTT. Encoded protein: CASSVQGTYNSPLHF.

The rearrangement uses TRBV27 and TRBJ2-5; perhaps TRBD1 as D (5 bases). The germline V and J ends were trimmed by 3 bases and 5 bases, with 22 bases remaining between them. Germline values: CDR1 MNHEY, CDR2 SMNVEV (reference sequence). CDR3 length: 17 residues. CDR3 coding DNA: TGTGCCAGCAGTTTCTCAGGGCGCCCCGACTCGCCGGAGACCCAGTACTTC. This codes for CASSFSGRPDSPETQYF.

V and J are TRBV11-2 and TRBJ2-3; 12 bases align to TRBD2. Germline V gene lookup returns CDR1 SGHAT and CDR2 FQNNGV. The CDR3 length is 16 residues. J was trimmed by 5 bases and V by 4 bases; bases with no gene match: 7. The CDR3 loop reads CASSSRLAGAGDTQYF. The CDR3 nucleotides are TGTGCCAGCAGCTCTAGACTAGCGGGAGCGGGAGATACGCAGTATTTT. The entire variable domain, with the rest obtained from reference TRBV11-2 and TRBJ2-3, is as follows: EAGVAQSPRYKIIEKRQSVAFWCNPISGHATLYWYQQILGQGPKLLIQFQNNGVVDDSQLPKDRFSAERLKGVDSTLKIQPAKLEDSAVYLCASSSRLAGAGDTQYFGPGTRLTVL.

This clone has just one count. V and J are TRBV4-2 and TRBJ2-5; D possibly corresponds to TRBD1 (8 bases). CDR1 and CDR2 from the germline V gene are LGHNA and YNFKEQ. Deletions cut 5 bases from V and 3 bases from J, with 16 bases between. This CDR3 comprises 15 residues. CDR3 amino acids: CASSSGQGGEETQYF. The CDR3 DNA sequence: TGTGCCAGCAGCTCCGGACAGGGAGGGGAAGAGACCCAGTACTTC.

The chain links TRBV7-2 to TRBJ2-2, with a weak D call TRBD2 (6 bases). Germline V CDR1 and CDR2: SGHTA, FQGNSA. V was clipped by 3 bases and J by 3 bases, with 14 bases between them. The CDR3 loop spans 16 amino acids. The CDR3 is CASSLVGSWYTGELFF. As DNA, the CDR3 is TGTGCCAGCAGCTTGGTCGGGAGCTGGTACACCGGGGAGCTGTTTTTT. The full variable domain, in which reference TRBV7-2 and TRBJ2-2 provide the parts outside the CDR3, is GAGVSQSPSNKVTEKGKDVELRCDPISGHTALYWYRQSLGQGLEFLIYFQGNSAPDKSGLPSDRFSAERTGGSVSTLTIQRTQQEDSAVYLCASSLVGSWYTGELFFGEGSRLTVL.

The J gene is TRBJ1-1, the V gene TRBV5-1; TRBD1 aligns across 10 bases. CDR3 size: 17 residues. The V gene end was trimmed by 3 bases and the J gene end by 0 bases; junction bases not matched to a gene: 8. Germline V gene sequence: CDR1 SGHRS, CDR2 YFSETQ. CDR3 nucleotides: TGCGCCAGCAGCTCTTCCGGGACAGGGGACTTGAACACTGAAGCTTTCTTT. Encoded protein: CASSSSGTGDLNTEAFF.

In its sample, this clone was seen once. The rearrangement links TRBV27 to TRBJ2-5; 12 bases match TRBD2. The CDR3 totals 13 residues. The germline CDR1 and CDR2 sequences are MNHEY and SMNVEV (reference sequence). Losses at the gene ends were 10 bases for V and 5 bases for J; bases not matched to a gene: 5. The CDR3 here is CATRLAGVETQYF. CDR3 coding DNA: TGTGCCACACGACTAGCGGGGGTGGAGACCCAGTACTTC.

This chain joins TRBV20-1 and TRBJ1-2, with a weak D call TRBD1 (5 bases). Germline CDR1 reads DFQATT; CDR2 reads SNEGSKA (reference sequence). V dropped 7 bases and J dropped 6 bases, with 9 bases sitting between them. The CDR3 runs to 10 residues. The CDR3 region is CSGGGDGYTF. CDR3 DNA sequence: TGCAGTGGGGGAGGGGATGGCTACACCTTC.

The chain links TRBV29-1 to TRBJ2-2; D gene ambiguous. From germline, CDR1 is SQVTM and CDR2 ANQGSEA. V shed 6 bases and J shed 3 bases, with 8 bases lying between them. There are 12 residues in the CDR3. CDR3: CSVETHTGELFF. Written as DNA, the CDR3 is TGCAGCGTAGAAACTCACACCGGGGAGCTGTTTTTT.

The chain employs TRBV18 and TRBJ2-7, with 12 bases aligning to TRBD2. Trimming at V came to 7 bases and at J to 2 bases, leaving 6 bases not matched to a gene. The CDR3 runs to 15 residues. CDR1 KGHSH and CDR2 LQKENI come from the germline V gene. CDR3 nucleotides: TGTGCCAGCTTCCCGGGACTAGCGGGTACCTACGAGCAGTACTTC. This encodes CASFPGLAGTYEQYF.

The chain employs TRBV6-5 and TRBJ2-7, with TRBD2 identical over 7 bases. The CDR3 is 15 residues long. Trimming removed 2 bases from V and 3 bases from J; junction bases left unmatched: 7. Looked up from germline, CDR1 is MNHEY and CDR2 is SVGAGI. CDR3 in DNA: TGTGCCAGCAGTTACCCCGGTCTAGCGGTCTACGAGCAGTACTTC. Amino acids: CASSYPGLAVYEQYF.

This sequence joins TRBV7-2 and TRBJ1-1; D gene ambiguous. Germline V lookup: CDR1 SGHTA, CDR2 FQGNSA. CDR3 length: 14 residues. V was cut by 6 bases and J by 8 bases, with 19 bases left in between. CDR3 bases: TGTGCCAGCAGTCTTATGGCGCAGGCAAAAGAAGCTTTCTTT. Translating gives CASSLMAQAKEAFF.

V gene TRBV30 combines with J gene TRBJ1-5; D is unresolved. CDR1 is GTSNPN and CDR2 is SVGIG in the germline V gene (reference sequence). Trimming cost V 8 bases and J 4 bases, with 18 bases left between them. This CDR3 region has 14 residues. The CDR3 sequence: CATSLGVSNQPQHF. CDR3 sequence (DNA): TGTGCCACCTCACTGGGCGTGTCAAATCAGCCCCAGCATTTT. Supplemented by reference TRBV30 and TRBJ1-5, the full variable domain reads SQTIHQWPATLVQPVGSPLSLECTVEGTSNPNLYWYRQAAGRGLQLLFYSVGIGQISSEVPQNLSASRPQDRQFILSSKKLLLSDSGFYLCATSLGVSNQPQHFGDGTRLSIL.